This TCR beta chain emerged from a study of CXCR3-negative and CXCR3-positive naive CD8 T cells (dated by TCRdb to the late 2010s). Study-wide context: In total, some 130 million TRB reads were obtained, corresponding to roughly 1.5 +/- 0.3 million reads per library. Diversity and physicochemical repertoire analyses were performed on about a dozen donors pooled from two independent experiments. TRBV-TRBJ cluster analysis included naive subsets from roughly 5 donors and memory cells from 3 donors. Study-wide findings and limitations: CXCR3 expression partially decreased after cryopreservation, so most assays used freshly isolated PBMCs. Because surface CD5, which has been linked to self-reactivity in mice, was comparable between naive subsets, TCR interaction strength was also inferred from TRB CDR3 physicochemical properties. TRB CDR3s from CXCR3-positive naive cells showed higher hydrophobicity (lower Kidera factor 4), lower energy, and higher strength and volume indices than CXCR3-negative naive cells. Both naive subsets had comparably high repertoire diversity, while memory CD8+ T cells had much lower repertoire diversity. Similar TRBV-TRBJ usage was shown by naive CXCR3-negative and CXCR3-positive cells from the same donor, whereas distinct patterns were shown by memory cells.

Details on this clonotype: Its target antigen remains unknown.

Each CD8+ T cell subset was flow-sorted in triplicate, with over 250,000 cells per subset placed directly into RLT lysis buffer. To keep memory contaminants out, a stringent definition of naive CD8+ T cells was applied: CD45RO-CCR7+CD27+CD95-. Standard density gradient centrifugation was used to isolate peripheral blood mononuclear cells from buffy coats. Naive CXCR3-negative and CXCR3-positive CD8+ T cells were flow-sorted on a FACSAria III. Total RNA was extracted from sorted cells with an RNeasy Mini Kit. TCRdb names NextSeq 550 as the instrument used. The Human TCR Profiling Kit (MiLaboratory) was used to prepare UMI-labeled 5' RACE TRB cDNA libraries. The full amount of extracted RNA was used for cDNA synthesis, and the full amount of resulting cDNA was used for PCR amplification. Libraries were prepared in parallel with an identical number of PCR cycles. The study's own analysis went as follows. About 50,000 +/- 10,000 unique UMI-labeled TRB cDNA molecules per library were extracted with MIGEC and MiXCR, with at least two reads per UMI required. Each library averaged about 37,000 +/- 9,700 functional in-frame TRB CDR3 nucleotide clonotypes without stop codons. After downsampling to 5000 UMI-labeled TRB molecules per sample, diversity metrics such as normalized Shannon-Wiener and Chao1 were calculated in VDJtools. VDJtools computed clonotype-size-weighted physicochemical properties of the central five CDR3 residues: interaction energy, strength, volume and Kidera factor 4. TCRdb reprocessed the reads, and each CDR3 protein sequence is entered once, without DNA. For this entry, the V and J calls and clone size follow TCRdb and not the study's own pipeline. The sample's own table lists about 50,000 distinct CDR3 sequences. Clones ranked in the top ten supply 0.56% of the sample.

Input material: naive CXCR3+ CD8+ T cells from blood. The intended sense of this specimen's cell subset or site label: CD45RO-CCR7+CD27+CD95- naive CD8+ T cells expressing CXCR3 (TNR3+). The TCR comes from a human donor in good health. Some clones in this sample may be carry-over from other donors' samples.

The CDR3 protein is CASSTSTSQSSYNEQFF. The rearrangement joined TRBV9 to TRBJ2-1; TCRdb lists TRBD2, though no DNA is available to test this call. The CDR3 sequence holds 17 residues, the cysteine and phenylalanine included. No DNA accompanies this entry. The germline V gene supplies CDR1 SGDLS and CDR2 YYNGEE.